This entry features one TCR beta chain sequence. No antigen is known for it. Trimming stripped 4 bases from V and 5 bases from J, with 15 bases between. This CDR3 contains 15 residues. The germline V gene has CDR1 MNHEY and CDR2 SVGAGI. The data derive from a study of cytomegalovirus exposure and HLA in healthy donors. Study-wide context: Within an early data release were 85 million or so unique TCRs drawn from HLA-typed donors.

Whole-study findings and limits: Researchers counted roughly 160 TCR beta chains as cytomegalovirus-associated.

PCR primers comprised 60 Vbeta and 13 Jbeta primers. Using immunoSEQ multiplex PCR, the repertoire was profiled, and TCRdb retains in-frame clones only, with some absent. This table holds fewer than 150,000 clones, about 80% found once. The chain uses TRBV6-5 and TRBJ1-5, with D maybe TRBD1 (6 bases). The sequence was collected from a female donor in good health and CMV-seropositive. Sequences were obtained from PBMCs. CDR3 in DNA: TGTGCCAGCAGTTCAGGGGCGTCGGGCCATCAGCCCCAGCATTTT. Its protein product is CASSSGASGHQPQHF.